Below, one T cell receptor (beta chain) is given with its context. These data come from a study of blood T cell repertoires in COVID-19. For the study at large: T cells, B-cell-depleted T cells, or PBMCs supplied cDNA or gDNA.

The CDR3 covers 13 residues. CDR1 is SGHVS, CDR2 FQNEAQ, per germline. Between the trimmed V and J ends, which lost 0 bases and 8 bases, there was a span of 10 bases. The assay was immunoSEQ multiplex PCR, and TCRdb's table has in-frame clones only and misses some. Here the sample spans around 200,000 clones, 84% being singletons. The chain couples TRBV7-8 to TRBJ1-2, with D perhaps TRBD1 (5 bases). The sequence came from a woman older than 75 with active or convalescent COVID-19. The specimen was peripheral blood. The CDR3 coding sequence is TGTGCCAGCAGCTTAGCGGGACTTTTAGGCTACACCTTC. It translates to CASSLAGLLGYTF.